This T cell receptor beta chain was identified in a study of graft-versus-host responses after intestinal transplantation (dated by TCRdb to 2020 to 2022). Study-level background: The transplants that recipients got were multivisceral, liver-intestinal, or isolated intestinal. Every recipient was given anti-thymocyte globulin induction, then maintenance tacrolimus and steroids for two to three years. Graft-versus-host and host-versus-graft alloreactive T cell clones were tracked in the graft, circulation and bone marrow after intestinal transplantation using bulk TCR-beta CDR3 sequencing. Alloreactive clones were identified by sequencing pre-transplant mixed lymphocyte reaction products and comparing these products with unstimulated pre-transplant donor and recipient T cells. The cohort enrolled about two dozen intestinal transplant recipients including one retransplant, and a few patients lacking pretransplant specimens were excluded. A peak of at least 4% donor T cells among recipient peripheral blood mononuclear cells was the definition used for donor T cell macrochimerism. Rather than going through the commercial service, samples from three later patients were sequenced in-house on an Illumina MiSeq and processed with MiXCR. What the study reported, not specific to this receptor: The relatively low number and heterogeneity of intestinal transplant patients limited the conclusions. Early after transplant, peak levels of circulating GvH clones were associated with declines in HvG clones. In the allografts of patients with donor T cell macrochimerism, GvH to HvG T cell clonal ratios were high. GvH clones turned up in recipient bone marrow, with some appearing earlier in ileal mucosa or blood, a pattern consistent with an intestinal mucosal origin.

Libraries came from the immunoSEQ multiplex PCR assay. Adaptive Biotechnologies carried out high-throughput TCR-beta CDR3 sequencing of genomic DNA for most patients. The authors processed their data as follows. Adaptive's ImmunoSEQ software supplied the TCR sequencing data for around 19 patients, while MiXCR and VDJtools were used to process three other patients. Because the origin of CDR3 nucleotide sequences shared between donor and recipient could not be assigned, those sequences were removed. Alloreactive clones required at least 2-fold expansion over unstimulated cells and minimum CFSE-low frequency of 0.002% (template counts) or 0.001% (read counts). Mappable clones were those detected in sequenced pre-transplant spleen, lymph node, or MLR CFSE-low populations of the donor or recipient. Cumulative frequency of alloreactive clones was calculated as a percentage of all sequences weighted by copy number. As stored in TCRdb, this immuneACCESS dataset retains in-frame rearrangements with V and J assigned. A fraction of the clones does not appear; measured against another copy, unresolved V genes explain less than half of the discrepancy, and the remainder lacks a known reason. V, J and clone size are those of that table, while D and trimming were read from the DNA. This sample lists 65,000 to 85,000 clones; around 90% were detected once. The ten largest clones take up 6.5% to 7% of the sample.

After transplant, bone marrow was aspirated from the posterior iliac crest or from another site selected by the physician. V has 4 bases trimmed and J has 3 bases trimmed; junction bases matching no gene number 8. The CDR3, from cysteine to phenylalanine, totals 16 residues. This entry keeps only the CDR3 DNA: 48 bases, framed from base 1. Via the germline V gene (reference sequence), CDR1 is LNHDA and CDR2 SQIVND. Notes on this clone: This receptor's antigen is unknown. Nothing much larger sits one base from this clone, and base qualities are not available.

The input for sequencing was bone marrow, taken 700 to 850 days after intestinal transplantation. The sequence derives from a human patient who received an intestinal transplant, so some T cells may come from the graft donor. Here the chain combines TRBV19 and TRBJ2-3; 9 bases in between match TRBD2. The DNA sequence is given as TGTGCCAGTAGTACCGAGACTAGCGGACCAACAGATACGCAGTATTTT. It codes for CASSTETSGPTDTQYF.